These 30 T cell receptor beta chains were all obtained from the same sample, sequenced in a study of shared clonotypes between healthy human individuals. The assay was immunoSEQ multiplex PCR, and TCRdb's table has in-frame clones only and misses some. The sample yields some 2.4 million clones, under 95% seen once. The sample taken for sequencing was naive CD4+ T cells from PBMCs. Stated subset: CD45RA+ positively selected. Source of these receptors: a man between 18 and 35 years old in good health. Some clones in this sample may be carry-over from other donors' samples.

This chain links TRBV7-9 with TRBJ2-3, with unresolved D. The CDR3 has 14 residues. CDR1 is SEHNR and CDR2 is FQNEAQ in the germline V gene (reference sequence). V lost 4 bases to trimming and J lost 2 bases, with 10 bases between them. The CDR3 bases are TGTGCCAGCAGCTCCCGGGCCATCACAGATACGCAGTATTTT. Its protein is CASSSRAITDTQYF.

Only one count was recorded for this clone. This rearrangement joins TRBV28 to TRBJ1-2; D not certain. The V end was cut by 8 bases, the J end by 6 bases, with 13 bases between. The CDR3 covers 12 residues. The germline CDR1 and CDR2 sequences are MDHEN and SYDVKM. The CDR3 here is CASVGQGHGYTF. The CDR3 DNA reads TGTGCCAGCGTGGGTCAAGGGCATGGCTACACCTTC.

The chain is built from TRBV28 and TRBJ1-2, with TRBD1 as a possible D gene (5 bases). Germline V lookup: CDR1 MDHEN, CDR2 SYDVKM. V lost 2 bases and J lost 3, with 13 bases in between. The CDR3 covers 15 residues. CDR3 in DNA: TGTGCCAGCAGTTTAAATGGGGGTCCCGACTATGGCTACACCTTC. This translates into CASSLNGGPDYGYTF.

This sequence joins TRBV30 and TRBJ1-3; D remains unclear. Germline V gene data show CDR1 as GTSNPN and CDR2 as SVGIG (reference sequence). This CDR3 comprises 15 residues. Trimming cost V 2 bases and J 1 base, with 12 bases left between them. The CDR3 DNA is TGTGCCTGGAGTTCGACCGACCAGTCTGGAAACACCATATATTTT. Protein product: CAWSSTDQSGNTIYF.

The rearrangement joins TRBV6-1 to TRBJ2-5; 8 nucleotides match TRBD1. CDR3 length: 16 residues. The V gene's germline CDR1 is MNHNS and CDR2 SASEGT. V lost 3 bases to trimming and J lost 2 bases; unmatched junction nucleotides: 8. Written as DNA, the CDR3 is TGTGCCAGCAGTGACCGACCCCGGGACAGGCAAGAGACCCAGTACTTC. It specifies CASSDRPRDRQETQYF.

This clone has a handful of counts. The chain employs TRBV28 and TRBJ1-1, with D perhaps matching TRBD1 (5 bases). Germline lookup yields CDR1 MDHEN and CDR2 SYDVKM. Trimming removed 3 bases from V and 5 bases from J, with 16 bases in between. The CDR3 is 15 amino acids. DNA for the CDR3: TGTGCCAGCAGTTTTGGGGGGAAGGGAGATACTGAAGCTTTCTTT. This encodes CASSFGGKGDTEAFF.

The rearrangement joins TRBV5-1 to TRBJ2-3, with 7 bases lining up with TRBD2. The germline gives CDR1 SGHRS, CDR2 YFSETQ. The length of the CDR3 is 15 residues. After removal of 4 bases from V and 2 bases from J, the junction contained 7 bases not matched to a gene. The CDR3 region is CASSPREGYTDTQYF. The CDR3 coding sequence is TGCGCCAGCAGCCCGAGGGAGGGGTACACAGATACGCAGTATTTT.

CDR3 DNA sequence: TGTGCCAGCAGCTTAGAGGGGGGCGCAGGGGGAAATCAGCCCCAGCATTTT. Protein product: CASSLEGGAGGNQPQHF. J is TRBJ1-5 and V is TRBV7-8; 7 bases are a match to TRBD1. V was pared by 1 base and J by 4 bases, with 10 bases of the junction left unmatched. This CDR3 region has 17 residues. Germline loops: CDR1 SGHVS, CDR2 FQNEAQ.

J is TRBJ2-1 and V is TRBV5-1; 10 bases match TRBD1. The germline V gene has CDR1 SGHRS and CDR2 YFSETQ. The CDR3 length is 16 residues. Losses at the gene ends were 3 bases for V and 5 bases for J; bases not matched to a gene: 8. The CDR3 DNA follows: TGCGCCAGCAGCTACTCGCCGGGACAGGGGAACAATGAGCAGTTCTTC. It encodes CASSYSPGQGNNEQFF.

The gene calls are TRBV7-2 and TRBJ2-5; 7 bases fit TRBD2. The V gene end was trimmed by 5 bases and the J gene end by 9 bases; junction bases not matched to a gene: 12. Germline V lookup: CDR1 SGHTA, CDR2 FQGNSA. The CDR3 has 14 residues. In DNA, the CDR3 is TGTGCCAGCAGCCCTGGGCTAGCCGGGGGGTCCCAGTACTTC. It is translated as CASSPGLAGGSQYF.

The chain joins TRBV20-1 to TRBJ2-5; D is uncertain. V was pared by 6 bases and J by 6 bases, with 11 bases between. CDR1 and CDR2 (germline): DFQATT, SNEGSKA (reference sequence). This CDR3 region has 11 residues. CDR3 nucleotide sequence: TGCAGTGCGCACGTTGGGAAGACCCAGTACTTC. Translation: CSAHVGKTQYF.

The chain employs TRBV7-2 and TRBJ2-1, with D maybe TRBD2 (6 bases). The CDR3 length is 16 residues. V was cut by 3 bases and J by 4 bases, with 16 bases left in between. CDR1 is SGHTA, CDR2 FQGNSA, per germline. The CDR3 bases are TGTGCCAGCAGCTTCAGTCCGACGGGACTGTACAATGAGCAGTTCTTC. It translates to CASSFSPTGLYNEQFF. The whole variable domain, remainder taken from reference TRBV7-2 and TRBJ2-1, is GAGVSQSPSNKVTEKGKDVELRCDPISGHTALYWYRQSLGQGLEFLIYFQGNSAPDKSGLPSDRFSAERTGGSVSTLTIQRTQQEDSAVYLCASSFSPTGLYNEQFFGPGTRLTVL.

Here the CDR3 reads CASSPTGGTGANVLTF. For the CDR3, the DNA is TGCGCCAGCAGCCCGACAGGGGGGACTGGGGCCAACGTCCTGACTTTC. V and J are TRBV5-1 and TRBJ2-6; 9 nucleotides match TRBD1. Losses at the gene ends were 4 bases for V and 2 bases for J; bases not matched to a gene: 4. The CDR3 has 16 amino acids. CDR1 is SGHRS, CDR2 YFSETQ, per germline.

The V call is TRBV15, the J call TRBJ2-7; D possibly corresponds to TRBD2 (7 bases). The CDR3 is 16 residues long. V lost 1 base and J lost 7, with 20 bases in between. CDR1 and CDR2 from the germline V gene are LNHNV and YYDKDF (reference sequence). This CDR3 is CATSRARGRGELEQYF. The CDR3 nucleotides are TGTGCCACCAGCAGAGCCCGGGGGAGGGGGGAGTTGGAGCAGTACTTC.

V gene TRBV15 combines with J gene TRBJ2-1; D gene ambiguous. Deletions cut 2 bases from V and 9 bases from J, with 14 bases between. The CDR3 runs to 14 residues. The V gene's germline CDR1 is LNHNV and CDR2 YYDKDF (reference sequence). CDR3 coding DNA: TGTGCCACCAGCAGACCGGTGCCCTCCCCTGAGCAGTTCTTC. Translated: CATSRPVPSPEQFF.

The CDR3 region has the DNA TGTGCCAGCAGCAAGGGGGCCACTGACTACGAGCAGTACTTC. Translation: CASSKGATDYEQYF. J is TRBJ2-7 and V is TRBV11-2; 7 nucleotides agree with TRBD1. The CDR3 is made up of 14 amino acids. V dropped 5 bases and J dropped 3; count of bases not matched to a gene: 7. In germline, CDR1 is SGHAT, CDR2 FQNNGV.

The chain links TRBV18 to TRBJ2-1, with D possibly being TRBD1 (5 bases). The germline V and J ends were trimmed by 4 bases and 0 bases, with 13 bases remaining between them. This CDR3 contains 16 residues. CDR1 is KGHSH, CDR2 LQKENI, per germline. The chain's CDR3 is CASSQLLRASYNEQFF. The CDR3 DNA reads TGTGCCAGCTCACAGCTACTCAGGGCCTCCTACAATGAGCAGTTCTTC. Together with reference TRBV18 and TRBJ2-1, the CDR3 gives the full variable domain: NAGVMQNPRHLVRRRGQEARLRCSPMKGHSHVYWYRQLPEEGLKFMVYLQKENIIDESGMPKERFSAEFPKEGPSILRIQQVVRGDSAAYFCASSQLLRASYNEQFFGPGTRLTVL.

This chain links TRBV10-3 with TRBJ2-3, with 13 bases lining up with TRBD2. J lost 6 bases, V lost 10 bases, and 13 bases had no gene match. This CDR3 comprises 16 residues. CDR1 is ENHRY, CDR2 SYGVKD, per germline. For the CDR3, the DNA is TGTGCCACCTCTTCGGGACTAGCGGGACGTAGGGATACGCAGTATTTT. It specifies CATSSGLAGRRDTQYF.

The chain recombines TRBV18 with TRBJ2-7; D might be TRBD2 (6 bases). Trimming removed 1 base at V and 3 bases at J, with 13 bases between. Germline CDR1 and CDR2: KGHSH and LQKENI. The length of the CDR3 is 15 residues. The CDR3 DNA sequence: TGTGCCAGCTCACCACGGCCAGGGCGGGACTACGAGCAGTACTTC. Amino acid sequence: CASSPRPGRDYEQYF. The full variable domain, completed using reference TRBV18 and TRBJ2-7, is NAGVMQNPRHLVRRRGQEARLRCSPMKGHSHVYWYRQLPEEGLKFMVYLQKENIIDESGMPKERFSAEFPKEGPSILRIQQVVRGDSAAYFCASSPRPGRDYEQYFGPGTRLTVT.

The chain links TRBV27 to TRBJ2-7, with 8 bases aligning to TRBD1. Germline CDR1 reads MNHEY; CDR2 reads SMNVEV (reference sequence). The CDR3 runs 15 residues. The trim removed 5 bases at V and 0 bases at J, leaving 6 bases unmatched. The CDR3 coding sequence is TGTGCCAGCAGTAGAGGGACAGGCTTCTCCTACGAGCAGTACTTC. Its translation is CASSRGTGFSYEQYF.

This clone was observed a single time. This chain links TRBV7-3 with TRBJ1-1; tentative D call: TRBD1 (5 bases). Germline loops: CDR1 SGHTA, CDR2 FQGTGA. Trimming cost V 3 bases and J 5 bases, with 19 bases left between them. CDR3 length: 16 residues. DNA for the CDR3: TGTGCCAGCAGCTTTTCTGGGGGGACGCCGGGTACTGAAGCTTTCTTT. Its translation is CASSFSGGTPGTEAFF.

The V call is TRBV10-3, the J call TRBJ2-3; D gene ambiguous. The germline V and J ends were trimmed by 0 bases and 2 bases, with 12 bases remaining between them. This CDR3 contains 16 residues. Germline values: CDR1 ENHRY, CDR2 SYGVKD. The CDR3 spells CAISESQVPDTDTQYF. The DNA for the CDR3 is TGTGCCATCAGTGAGTCGCAGGTACCCGACACAGATACGCAGTATTTT.

This clone appeared once. The genes are TRBV30 and TRBJ2-2; 10 bases line up with TRBD1. The CDR3 has 13 residues. Trimming took 8 bases from V and 5 from J; bases not matched to a gene: 5. Germline V gene data show CDR1 as GTSNPN and CDR2 as SVGIG (reference sequence). DNA for the CDR3: TGTGCCGGGGGGACAGGGGTAACCGGGGAGCTGTTTTTT. Its protein is CAGGTGVTGELFF. The full variable domain, with the rest looked up from reference TRBV30 and TRBJ2-2, is SQTIHQWPATLVQPVGSPLSLECTVEGTSNPNLYWYRQAAGRGLQLLFYSVGIGQISSEVPQNLSASRPQDRQFILSSKKLLLSDSGFYLCAGGTGVTGELFFGEGSRLTVL.

This clone has a single count. A much larger clone lies one base from this, so it may be a read error. Other DNA sequences within the sample encode an identical CDR3. V and J are TRBV5-1 and TRBJ2-5, with unresolved D. This CDR3 has 12 amino acids. The ends were cut back, 0 bases at V and 5 bases at J, with 5 bases in the middle. Germline V CDR1 and CDR2: SGHRS, YFSETQ. In DNA, the CDR3 is TGCGCCAGCAGCTTGGCCGCGGAGACCCAGTACTTC. This codes for CASSLAAETQYF.

The chain has TRBV11-2 and TRBJ2-7, with TRBD2 identical over 9 bases. The length of the CDR3 is 16 residues. Trimming took 0 bases from V and 7 from J; bases not matched to a gene: 10. CDR1 and CDR2 (germline): SGHAT, FQNNGV. CDR3 nucleotide sequence: TGTGCCAGCAGCTTAGAGCCCTTAGCGGGAGTCGGGGAGCAGTACTTC. This encodes CASSLEPLAGVGEQYF. Full variable domain (remainder filled in from reference TRBV11-2 and TRBJ2-7): EAGVAQSPRYKIIEKRQSVAFWCNPISGHATLYWYQQILGQGPKLLIQFQNNGVVDDSQLPKDRFSAERLKGVDSTLKIQPAKLEDSAVYLCASSLEPLAGVGEQYFGPGTRLTVT.

A few counts support this clone. The rearrangement links TRBV7-2 to TRBJ1-2; no firm D call. Germline CDR1 is SGHTA and CDR2 is FQGNSA. Trimming removed 1 base from V and 4 bases from J, with 7 bases in between. The length of the CDR3 is 13 residues. Here the CDR3 DNA reads TGTGCCAGCAGCTTAGGTTATGGCTATGGCTACACCTTC. Translated: CASSLGYGYGYTF.

This chain links TRBV29-1 with TRBJ2-5; D might be TRBD2 (5 bases). This CDR3 spans 16 amino acids. Trimming removed 7 bases at V and 5 bases at J, with 26 bases between. Germline V lookup: CDR1 SQVTM, CDR2 ANQGSEA. DNA of the CDR3: TGCAGCGCCAACGAGGGTTCGGGCCTCTTAGCGGAGACCCAGTACTTC. Its protein is CSANEGSGLLAETQYF.

The chain links TRBV7-8 to TRBJ2-3; 8 nucleotides align to TRBD2. Germline loops: CDR1 SGHVS, CDR2 FQNEAQ. Losses at the gene ends were 3 bases for V and 5 bases for J; bases not matched to a gene: 16. The length of the CDR3 is 18 residues. DNA of the CDR3: TGTGCCAGCAGCTTTACGTCGATTGGGACTAGAGCGAAAGATACGCAGTATTTT. This sequence encodes CASSFTSIGTRAKDTQYF.

This clone is a singleton in its sample. The chain employs TRBV4-1 and TRBJ1-3; D unclear. Germline-derived CDR1 and CDR2 are MGHRA and YSYEKL. The CDR3 sequence is 15 residues long. V lost 4 bases and J 1 base, leaving 11 bases between the germline ends. The CDR3 loop is CASSLPGGSGNTIYF. The CDR3 bases are TGCGCCAGCAGCCTACCAGGAGGATCTGGAAACACCATATATTTT.

For this clone: Other DNA sequences in the same sample also yield this CDR3. The chain has TRBV7-3 and TRBJ2-3; D gene uncertain. Trimming stripped 1 base from V and 3 bases from J, with 5 bases between. CDR3 size: 13 residues. Germline values: CDR1 SGHTA, CDR2 FQGTGA. Here the CDR3 reads CASSLRPTDTQYF. For the CDR3, the DNA is TGTGCCAGCAGCTTAAGGCCTACAGATACGCAGTATTTT.